A selection of T cell receptor beta chains follows, all from one sample in a study of cytomegalovirus exposure and HLA in healthy donors. Sequencing was performed with immunoSEQ multiplex PCR; in TCRdb, only in-frame clones are kept and a portion is missing. The table has hundreds of thousands of clones, 82% seen once. Sequencing was performed on PBMCs. The source is a man aged 35-49 years in good health and CMV-seropositive. The CDR3 runs from the conserved cysteine through the conserved F or W. The D gene is left open where the match is weak. Some rows mark clone size as missing; the rest say once, few, many or name a class of expanded clone.

abundance	v_gene	d_gene	j_gene	CDR3aa	CDR3nt
NA	TRBV27	NA	TRBJ2-1	CASSRGLNEQFF	TGTGCCAGCAGTCGGGGTCTCAATGAGCAGTTCTTC
NA	TRBV7-3	TRBD1	TRBJ1-1	CASSQGTVPEAFF	TGTGCCAGCAGCCAGGGGACAGTACCTGAAGCTTTCTTT
once	TRBV27	TRBD1	TRBJ1-1	CASSFSGGTEAFF	TGTGCCAGCAGTTTCTCAGGGGGAACTGAAGCTTTCTTT
NA	TRBV5-1	TRBD1	TRBJ2-1	CASSWDRVNDEQFF	TGCGCCAGCAGCTGGGACAGGGTGAACGATGAGCAGTTCTTC
once	TRBV4-1	NA	TRBJ2-3	CASSQAGGTSTDTQYF	TGCGCCAGCAGCCAAGCAGGGGGGACTAGCACAGATACGCAGTATTTT
NA	TRBV30	NA	TRBJ2-7	CAWTVGALYEQYF	TGTGCCTGGACCGTGGGGGCGCTCTACGAGCAGTACTTC
NA	TRBV11-1	NA	TRBJ1-1	CASSPSFGNTEAFF	TGTGCCAGCAGCCCGAGTTTTGGGAACACTGAAGCTTTCTTT
NA	TRBV19	TRBD1	TRBJ1-1	CASRGQGVEAFF	TGTGCCAGTAGAGGACAGGGAGTTGAAGCTTTCTTT
NA	TRBV7-2	TRBD2	TRBJ2-1	CASSFSGTSGKENEQFF	TGTGCCAGCAGCTTCTCCGGGACTAGCGGGAAGGAGAATGAGCAGTTCTTC
NA	TRBV5-1	NA	TRBJ1-2	CASSPGDDRRNYGYTF	TGCGCCAGCAGCCCAGGGGATGACAGGAGAAACTATGGCTACACCTTC
few	TRBV4-1	NA	TRBJ2-2	CASSQGQGGFGELFF	TGCGCCAGCAGCCAAGGACAGGGAGGTTTCGGGGAGCTGTTTTTT
NA	TRBV2	NA	TRBJ2-1	CASRETASSYNEQFF	TGTGCCAGCAGGGAGACTGCTTCCTCCTACAATGAGCAGTTCTTC
NA	TRBV19	TRBD1	TRBJ1-1	CASSNVDRATEAFF	TGTGCCAGTAGTAATGTCGACAGGGCAACTGAAGCTTTCTTT
NA	TRBV15	TRBD1	TRBJ1-1	CATSRDLTGAPNTEAFF	TGTGCCACCAGCAGAGACCTGACAGGGGCCCCGAACACTGAAGCTTTCTTT
NA	TRBV28	NA	TRBJ1-5	CASSPRGGGNQPQHF	TGTGCCAGCAGTCCCCGGGGAGGAGGCAATCAGCCCCAGCATTTT
once	TRBV2	NA	TRBJ2-5	CASSQGIQETQYF	TGTGCCAGCAGTCAGGGAATACAAGAGACCCAGTACTTC
NA	TRBV19	NA	TRBJ1-1	CASSMVVNTEAFF	TGTGCCAGTAGTATGGTAGTGAACACTGAAGCTTTCTTT
NA	TRBV4-1	NA	TRBJ1-4	CASSQDLAGRDEKLFF	TGCGCCAGCAGCCAGGACCTCGCGGGTAGGGATGAAAAACTGTTTTTT
NA	TRBV2	TRBD1	TRBJ2-5	CASSEGTGVFSLDF	TGTGCCAGCAGTGAAGGGACAGGGGTCTTCTCCCTGGACTTC
few	TRBV27	NA	TRBJ1-3	CASSPTPQGRGNTIYF	TGTGCCAGCAGTCCGACACCGCAGGGGCGGGGAAACACCATATATTTT
NA	TRBV30	NA	TRBJ2-3	CAWSGGPVHKDTQYF	TGTGCCTGGAGTGGAGGGCCGGTCCACAAGGATACGCAGTATTTT
once	TRBV27	NA	TRBJ1-2	CASSITGNYGYTF	TGTGCCAGCAGTATTACAGGGAACTATGGCTACACCTTC
once	TRBV2	NA	TRBJ1-1	CASTPLSGAVTEAFF	TGTGCCAGCACCCCCCTATCAGGGGCCGTCACTGAAGCTTTCTTT
NA	TRBV30	TRBD2	TRBJ2-1	CAWSHGGTSNNEQFF	TGTGCCTGGAGTCACGGGGGGACTAGCAACAATGAGCAGTTCTTC
NA	TRBV6-1	NA	TRBJ1-5	CASIPAGFYNQPQHF	TGTGCCAGCATCCCCGCCGGTTTTTACAATCAGCCCCAGCATTTT
once	TRBV27	NA	TRBJ1-1	CASSFFGGGNTEAFF	TGTGCCAGCAGTTTCTTTGGGGGGGGGAACACTGAAGCTTTCTTT
NA	TRBV5-6	NA	TRBJ2-1	CASSLGWSPEKFF	TGTGCCAGCAGCTTGGGGTGGTCACCTGAGAAGTTCTTC
NA	TRBV27	TRBD2	TRBJ2-3	CASSLGGGRDTQYF	TGTGCCAGCAGTTTGGGCGGGGGGAGAGATACGCAGTATTTT
NA	TRBV5-6	TRBD1	TRBJ2-2	CASSIQGAVTGELFF	TGTGCCAGCAGCATACAGGGGGCGGTCACCGGGGAGCTGTTTTTT
NA	TRBV5-1	TRBD1	TRBJ1-5	CASSSGQGPFPPQHF	TGCGCCAGCAGTTCGGGACAGGGGCCTTTTCCGCCCCAGCATTTT
NA	TRBV6-5	TRBD1	TRBJ1-2	CASSQTGDYGYTF	TGTGCCAGCAGTCAGACAGGGGACTATGGCTACACCTTC
NA	TRBV2	NA	TRBJ1-4	CASTLGRAGGAEKLFF	TGTGCCAGCACCCTAGGCAGGGCCGGGGGGGCTGAAAAACTGTTTTTT
NA	TRBV6-1	TRBD2	TRBJ2-1	CASSESGLAAYNEQFF	TGTGCCAGCAGTGAAAGCGGACTAGCGGCCTACAATGAGCAGTTCTTC
NA	TRBV6-5	NA	TRBJ2-3	CASIFNLGSDTQYF	TGTGCCAGCATTTTCAACCTTGGCTCAGATACGCAGTATTTT
NA	TRBV5-6	TRBD1	TRBJ1-5	CASSSYRGVLNQPQHF	TGTGCCAGCAGCTCCTACAGGGGAGTTCTTAATCAGCCCCAGCATTTT
few	TRBV6-5	TRBD1	TRBJ1-2	CASSPTGGYGYTF	TGTGCCAGCAGTCCTACAGGGGGCTATGGCTACACCTTC
NA	TRBV25-1	NA	TRBJ1-1	CASSESGLTEAFF	TGTGCCAGCAGTGAGTCAGGGCTAACTGAAGCTTTCTTT
NA	TRBV19	TRBD1	TRBJ1-5	CASRGQGIQPQHF	TGTGCCAGTAGAGGACAGGGAATTCAGCCCCAGCATTTT
NA	TRBV10-1	TRBD1	TRBJ2-2	CASSESGTVNTGELFF	TGCGCCAGCAGTGAGTCCGGGACAGTAAACACCGGGGAGCTGTTTTTT
NA	TRBV6-6	TRBD2	TRBJ2-2	CASSYPGLAGTGELFF	TGTGCCAGCAGTTACCCCGGACTAGCAGGCACCGGGGAGCTGTTTTTT
NA	TRBV27	TRBD1	TRBJ1-2	CASSLRGGQGHFYGYTF	TGTGCCAGCAGTTTAAGGGGGGGACAGGGCCACTTCTATGGCTACACCTTC
NA	TRBV6-5	TRBD2	TRBJ2-7	CASRDSGETYEQYF	TGTGCCAGTCGTGATAGCGGGGAAACCTACGAGCAGTACTTC
once	TRBV6-1	NA	TRBJ2-1	CASRQTGTRSEQFF	TGTGCCAGCAGACAGACAGGAACGAGGAGTGAGCAGTTCTTC